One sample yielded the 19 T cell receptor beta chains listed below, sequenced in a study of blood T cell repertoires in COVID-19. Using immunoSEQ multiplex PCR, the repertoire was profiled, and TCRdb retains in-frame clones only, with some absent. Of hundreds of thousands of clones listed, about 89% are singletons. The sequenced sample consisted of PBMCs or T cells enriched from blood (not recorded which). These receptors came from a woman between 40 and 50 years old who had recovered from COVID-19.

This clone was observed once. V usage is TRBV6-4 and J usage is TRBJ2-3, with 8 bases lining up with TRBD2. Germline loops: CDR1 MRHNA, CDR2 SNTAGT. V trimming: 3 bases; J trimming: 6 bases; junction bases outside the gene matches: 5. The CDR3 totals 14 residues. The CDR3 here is CASSETGGADTQYF. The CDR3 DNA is TGTGCCAGCAGTGAGACCGGGGGGGCCGATACGCAGTATTTT.

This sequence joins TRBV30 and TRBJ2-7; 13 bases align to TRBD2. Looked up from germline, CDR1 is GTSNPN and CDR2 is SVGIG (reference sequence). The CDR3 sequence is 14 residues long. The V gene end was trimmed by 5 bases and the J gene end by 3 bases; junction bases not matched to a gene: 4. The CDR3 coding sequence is TGTGCCTGGGGGGGACTAGCGGGGAGCTACGAGCAGTACTTC. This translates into CAWGGLAGSYEQYF.

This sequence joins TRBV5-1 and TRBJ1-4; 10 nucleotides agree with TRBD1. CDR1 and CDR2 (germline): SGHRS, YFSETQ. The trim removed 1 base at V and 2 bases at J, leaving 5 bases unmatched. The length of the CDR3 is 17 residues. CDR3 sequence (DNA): TGCGCCAGCAGCTTGTGGGGACAGGGGATGACTAATGAAAAACTGTTTTTT. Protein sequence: CASSLWGQGMTNEKLFF.

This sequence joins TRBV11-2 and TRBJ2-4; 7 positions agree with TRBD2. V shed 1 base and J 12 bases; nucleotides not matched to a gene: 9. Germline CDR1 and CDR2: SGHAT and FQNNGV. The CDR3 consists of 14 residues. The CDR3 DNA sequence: TGTGCCAGCAGCTTAGCAGGGCCTAGCGGCAATCAGTACTTC. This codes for CASSLAGPSGNQYF.

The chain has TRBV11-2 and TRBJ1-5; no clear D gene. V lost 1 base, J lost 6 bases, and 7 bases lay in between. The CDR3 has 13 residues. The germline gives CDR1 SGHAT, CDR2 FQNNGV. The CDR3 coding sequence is TGTGCCAGCAGCTTAGGGGCCACTCAGCCCCAGCATTTT. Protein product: CASSLGATQPQHF. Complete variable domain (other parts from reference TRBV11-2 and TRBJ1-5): EAGVAQSPRYKIIEKRQSVAFWCNPISGHATLYWYQQILGQGPKLLIQFQNNGVVDDSQLPKDRFSAERLKGVDSTLKIQPAKLEDSAVYLCASSLGATQPQHFGDGTRLSIL.

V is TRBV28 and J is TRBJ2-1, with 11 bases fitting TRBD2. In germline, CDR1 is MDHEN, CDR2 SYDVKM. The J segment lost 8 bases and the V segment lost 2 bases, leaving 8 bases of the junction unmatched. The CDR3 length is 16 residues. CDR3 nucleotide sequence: TGTGCCAGCAGTTTAGTAATTAGCGGGGGGGCCGATGAGCAGTTCTTC. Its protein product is CASSLVISGGADEQFF. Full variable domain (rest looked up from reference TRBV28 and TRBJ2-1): DVKVTQSSRYLVKRTGEKVFLECVQDMDHENMFWYRQDPGLGLRLIYFSYDVKMKEKGDIPEGYSVSREKKERFSLILESASTNQTSMYLCASSLVISGGADEQFFGPGTRLTVL.

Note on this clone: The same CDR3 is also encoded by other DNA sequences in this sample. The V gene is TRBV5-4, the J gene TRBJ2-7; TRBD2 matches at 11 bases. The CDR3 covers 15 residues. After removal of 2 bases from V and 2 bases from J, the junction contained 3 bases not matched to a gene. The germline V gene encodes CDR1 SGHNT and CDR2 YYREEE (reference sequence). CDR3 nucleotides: TGTGCCAGCAGCTTAGGACTAGCGGGCGCCTACGAGCAGTACTTC. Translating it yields CASSLGLAGAYEQYF.

The chain's CDR3 is CASSWTGGTGELFF. The CDR3 coding sequence is TGTGCCAGCAGTTGGACAGGGGGTACCGGGGAGCTGTTTTTT. V usage is TRBV27 and J usage is TRBJ2-2, with 10 bases fitting TRBD1. With 4 bases clipped from V and 5 bases from J, the junction kept 1 base outside the gene matches. This CDR3 is 14 amino acids long. Germline CDR1 is MNHEY and CDR2 is SMNVEV (reference sequence).

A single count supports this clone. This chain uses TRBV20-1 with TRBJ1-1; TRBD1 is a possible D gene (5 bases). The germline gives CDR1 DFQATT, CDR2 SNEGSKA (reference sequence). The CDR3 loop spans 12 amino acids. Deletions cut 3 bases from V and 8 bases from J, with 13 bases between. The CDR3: CSASADSGEAFF. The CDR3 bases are TGCAGTGCTAGTGCCGACAGTGGGGAAGCTTTCTTT.

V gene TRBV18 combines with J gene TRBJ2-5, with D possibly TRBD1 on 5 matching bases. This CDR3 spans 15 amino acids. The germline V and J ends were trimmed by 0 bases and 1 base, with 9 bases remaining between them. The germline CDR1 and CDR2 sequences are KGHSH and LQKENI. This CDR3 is CASSPPGAGQETQYF. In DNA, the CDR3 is TGTGCCAGCTCACCACCAGGGGCCGGCCAAGAGACCCAGTACTTC.

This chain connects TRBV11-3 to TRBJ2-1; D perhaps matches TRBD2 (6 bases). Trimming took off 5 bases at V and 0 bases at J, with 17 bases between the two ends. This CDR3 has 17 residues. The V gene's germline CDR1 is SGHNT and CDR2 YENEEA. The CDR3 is CASSPLPGVGSYNEQFF. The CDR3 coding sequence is TGTGCCAGCAGCCCTCTGCCGGGGGTGGGCTCCTACAATGAGCAGTTCTTC. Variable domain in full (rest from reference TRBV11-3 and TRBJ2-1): EAGVVQSPRYKIIEKKQPVAFWCNPISGHNTLYWYLQNLGQGPELLIRYENEEAVDDSQLPKDRFSAERLKGVDSTLKIQPAELGDSAVYLCASSPLPGVGSYNEQFFGPGTRLTVL.

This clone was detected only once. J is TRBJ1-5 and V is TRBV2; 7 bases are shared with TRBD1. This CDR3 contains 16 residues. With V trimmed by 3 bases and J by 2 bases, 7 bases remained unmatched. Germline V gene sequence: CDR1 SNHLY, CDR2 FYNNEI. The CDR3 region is CASSDLGGWGNQPQHF. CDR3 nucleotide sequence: TGTGCCAGCAGTGACTTAGGGGGCTGGGGCAATCAGCCCCAGCATTTT.

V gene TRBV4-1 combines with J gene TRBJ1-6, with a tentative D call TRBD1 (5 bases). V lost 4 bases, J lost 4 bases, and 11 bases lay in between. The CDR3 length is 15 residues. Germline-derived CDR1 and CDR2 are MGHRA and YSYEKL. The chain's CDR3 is CASSPARGYNSPLHF. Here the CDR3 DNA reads TGCGCCAGCAGCCCCGCAAGGGGTTATAATTCACCCCTCCACTTT.

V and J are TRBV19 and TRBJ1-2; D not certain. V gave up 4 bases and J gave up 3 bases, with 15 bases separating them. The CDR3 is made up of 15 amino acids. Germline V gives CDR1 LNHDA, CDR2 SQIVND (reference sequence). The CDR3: CASSTPGLHDYGYTF. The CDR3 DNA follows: TGTGCCAGTAGTACTCCTGGACTCCATGACTATGGCTACACCTTC.

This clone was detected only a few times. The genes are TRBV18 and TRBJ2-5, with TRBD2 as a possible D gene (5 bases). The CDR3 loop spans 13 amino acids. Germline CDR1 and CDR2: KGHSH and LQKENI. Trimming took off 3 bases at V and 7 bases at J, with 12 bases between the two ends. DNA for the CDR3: TGTGCCAGCTCACCTGAGGGCTCGCTGACCCAGTACTTC. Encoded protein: CASSPEGSLTQYF.

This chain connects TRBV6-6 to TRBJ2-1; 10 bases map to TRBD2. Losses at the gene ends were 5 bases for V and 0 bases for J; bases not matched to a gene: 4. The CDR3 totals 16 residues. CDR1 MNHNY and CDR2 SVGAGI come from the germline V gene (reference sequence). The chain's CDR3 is CASSRSSGSSYNEQFF. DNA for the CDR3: TGTGCCAGCAGTCGATCTAGCGGGAGCTCCTACAATGAGCAGTTCTTC.

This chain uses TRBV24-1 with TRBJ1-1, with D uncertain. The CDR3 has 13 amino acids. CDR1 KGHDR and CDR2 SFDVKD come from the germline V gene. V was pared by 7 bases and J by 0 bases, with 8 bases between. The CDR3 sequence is CATRSGLNTEAFF. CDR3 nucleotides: TGTGCCACCAGATCGGGTCTGAACACTGAAGCTTTCTTT.

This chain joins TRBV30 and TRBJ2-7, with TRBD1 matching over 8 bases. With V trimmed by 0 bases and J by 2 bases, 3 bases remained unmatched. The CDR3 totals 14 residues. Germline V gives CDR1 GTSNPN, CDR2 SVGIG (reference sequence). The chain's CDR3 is CAWSVSDRAYEQYF. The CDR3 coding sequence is TGTGCCTGGAGTGTCTCGGACAGGGCCTACGAGCAGTACTTC.

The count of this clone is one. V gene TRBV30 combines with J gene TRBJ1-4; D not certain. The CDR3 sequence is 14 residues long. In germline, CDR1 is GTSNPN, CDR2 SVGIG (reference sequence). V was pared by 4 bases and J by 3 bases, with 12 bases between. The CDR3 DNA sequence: TGTGCCTGGACCAAACCCGGGGCTAATGAAAAACTGTTTTTT. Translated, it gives CAWTKPGANEKLFF.